This is a list of T cell receptor beta chains from one sample in a study of T cell responses to AZD1222 COVID-19 vaccine. The data were produced by immunoSEQ multiplex PCR, yet TCRdb's version contains in-frame clones alone and is incomplete. The table records approximately 99,000 clones, 87% of them present only once. The input for sequencing was peripheral blood, taken on day 0 of AZD1222 vaccination. Every receptor here comes from an adult in good health. The CDR3 runs from the conserved cysteine through the conserved F or W. Each record gives: J gene, V gene, D gene, clone size, CDR3 protein, CDR3 DNA. The D gene is left open where the match is weak. For some rows the clone size is stated as once, few or many, or as a class when expanded; others skip it.

j_gene: TRBJ2-2; v_gene: TRBV7-2; d_gene: .; abundance: .; CDR3aa: CASSLAPRTVGELFF; CDR3nt: TGTGCCAGCAGCTTAGCGCCACGGACAGTCGGGGAGCTGTTTTTT
j_gene: TRBJ1-4; v_gene: TRBV7-8; d_gene: .; abundance: few; CDR3aa: CASSLDPGVRLFF; CDR3nt: TGTGCCAGCAGCTTAGACCCAGGGGTACGGCTGTTTTTT
j_gene: TRBJ1-1; v_gene: TRBV7-9; d_gene: .; abundance: .; CDR3aa: CASSIKDGKEAFF; CDR3nt: TGTGCCAGCAGCATCAAGGACGGGAAAGAAGCTTTCTTT
j_gene: TRBJ2-2; v_gene: TRBV7-3; d_gene: .; abundance: .; CDR3aa: CASSPSPGGNTGELFF; CDR3nt: TGTGCCAGCAGCCCCTCCCCCGGCGGGAACACCGGGGAGCTGTTTTTT
j_gene: TRBJ1-5; v_gene: TRBV5-1; d_gene: .; abundance: .; CDR3aa: CASSLEAFTPYQPQHF; CDR3nt: TGTGCCAGCAGCCTGGAGGCCTTTACACCTTATCAGCCCCAGCATTTT
j_gene: TRBJ1-5; v_gene: TRBV12-5; d_gene: .; abundance: .; CDR3aa: CASGLASNQPQHF; CDR3nt: TGTGCTAGTGGTCTTGCCAGCAATCAGCCCCAGCATTTT
j_gene: TRBJ1-4; v_gene: TRBV18; d_gene: .; abundance: .; CDR3aa: CASSASGSLTSEKLFF; CDR3nt: TGTGCCAGCTCAGCCTCTGGGAGCCTTACGAGTGAAAAACTGTTTTTT
j_gene: TRBJ1-6; v_gene: TRBV10-3; d_gene: .; abundance: .; CDR3aa: CAISEHYSPLHF; CDR3nt: TGTGCCATCAGTGAGCACTATTCACCCCTCCACTTT
j_gene: TRBJ1-4; v_gene: TRBV24-1; d_gene: .; abundance: .; CDR3aa: CATSDLTGRLFF; CDR3nt: TGTGCCACCAGTGATTTGACCGGGCGTCTGTTTTTT
j_gene: TRBJ1-5; v_gene: TRBV19; d_gene: TRBD1; abundance: .; CDR3aa: CASSPNPGTGSNQPQHF; CDR3nt: TGTGCCAGTAGTCCGAATCCCGGGACAGGCAGCAATCAGCCCCAGCATTTT
j_gene: TRBJ2-7; v_gene: TRBV7-9; d_gene: .; abundance: few; CDR3aa: CASSQDSLDQYF; CDR3nt: TGTGCCAGCAGCCAGGACTCACTCGACCAGTACTTC
j_gene: TRBJ2-5; v_gene: TRBV6-2/TRBV6-3; d_gene: .; abundance: .; CDR3aa: CASSSGTPGLQETQYF; CDR3nt: TGTGCCAGCAGTTCCGGGACACCAGGACTGCAAGAGACCCAGTACTTC
j_gene: TRBJ2-3; v_gene: TRBV25-1; d_gene: TRBD1; abundance: .; CDR3aa: CASSGPSTGGSSTDTQYF; CDR3nt: TGTGCCAGCAGTGGACCCTCGACAGGGGGCTCTAGCACAGATACGCAGTATTTT
j_gene: TRBJ2-3; v_gene: TRBV5-8; d_gene: TRBD2; abundance: .; CDR3aa: CASSPLSGGLTDTQYF; CDR3nt: TGTGCCAGCAGCCCACTTAGCGGGGGCCTCACAGATACGCAGTATTTT
j_gene: TRBJ2-7; v_gene: TRBV9; d_gene: .; abundance: once; CDR3aa: CASGTLSEQYF; CDR3nt: TGTGCCAGCGGGACTTTGTCCGAGCAGTACTTC
j_gene: TRBJ1-1; v_gene: TRBV5-1; d_gene: .; abundance: .; CDR3aa: CASSLQGTEAFF; CDR3nt: TGCGCCAGCAGCCTACAGGGTACTGAAGCTTTCTTT
j_gene: TRBJ1-1; v_gene: TRBV28; d_gene: TRBD1; abundance: .; CDR3aa: CASTQPGQGAAGAFF; CDR3nt: TGTGCCAGTACACAACCGGGACAGGGGGCGGCTGGAGCTTTCTTT
j_gene: TRBJ2-5; v_gene: TRBV6-2/TRBV6-3; d_gene: TRBD1; abundance: .; CDR3aa: CASSGLPGTAVLQETQYF; CDR3nt: TGTGCCAGCAGTGGACTTCCTGGGACAGCTGTACTTCAAGAGACCCAGTACTTC
j_gene: TRBJ1-4; v_gene: TRBV5-4; d_gene: .; abundance: .; CDR3aa: CASSFDGTNEKLFF; CDR3nt: TGTGCCAGCAGCTTTGACGGAACTAATGAAAAACTGTTTTTT
j_gene: TRBJ1-6; v_gene: TRBV9; d_gene: TRBD1; abundance: .; CDR3aa: CASSVQGEESPLHF; CDR3nt: TGTGCCAGCAGCGTACAGGGGGAGGAATCACCCCTCCACTTT
j_gene: TRBJ1-4; v_gene: TRBV19; d_gene: .; abundance: .; CDR3aa: CASSTTATNEKLFF; CDR3nt: TGTGCCAGTAGTACAACTGCAACTAATGAAAAACTGTTTTTT
j_gene: TRBJ2-3; v_gene: TRBV2; d_gene: .; abundance: .; CDR3aa: CASSAVTDTQYF; CDR3nt: TGTGCCAGCAGTGCCGTTACAGATACGCAGTATTTT
j_gene: TRBJ2-1; v_gene: TRBV2; d_gene: TRBD1; abundance: .; CDR3aa: CASSRDREPNEQFF; CDR3nt: TGTGCCAGCTCCCGGGACAGGGAACCCAATGAGCAGTTCTTC
j_gene: TRBJ1-5; v_gene: TRBV6-1; d_gene: .; abundance: .; CDR3aa: CASSEGLVEPQHF; CDR3nt: TGTGCCAGCAGTGAAGGGTTGGTCGAGCCCCAGCATTTT
j_gene: TRBJ2-1; v_gene: TRBV30; d_gene: .; abundance: .; CDR3aa: CAWTPGISYNEQFF; CDR3nt: TGTGCCTGGACTCCGGGAATTTCCTACAATGAGCAGTTCTTC
j_gene: TRBJ2-5; v_gene: TRBV19; d_gene: TRBD1; abundance: .; CDR3aa: CASSPRRDSLETQYF; CDR3nt: TGTGCCAGTAGTCCTCGCCGGGACAGCTTAGAGACCCAGTACTTC
j_gene: TRBJ2-5; v_gene: TRBV7-2; d_gene: TRBD2; abundance: .; CDR3aa: CASSSLAGTQETQYF; CDR3nt: TGTGCCAGCAGCAGTTTAGCGGGGACTCAAGAGACCCAGTACTTC
j_gene: TRBJ1-6; v_gene: TRBV3-1/TRBV3-2; d_gene: .; abundance: .; CDR3aa: CASSQDDGLGSPLHF; CDR3nt: TGTGCCAGCAGCCAAGATGACGGCCTAGGATCACCCCTCCACTTT
j_gene: TRBJ1-2; v_gene: TRBV2; d_gene: .; abundance: .; CDR3aa: CASSQARWDGYTF; CDR3nt: TGTGCCAGCAGTCAAGCACGGTGGGATGGCTACACCTTC
j_gene: TRBJ1-6; v_gene: TRBV7-2; d_gene: .; abundance: .; CDR3aa: CASSLGGGPNSPLHF; CDR3nt: TGTGCCAGCAGCTTAGGGGGGGGACCTAATTCACCCCTCCACTTT
j_gene: TRBJ2-7; v_gene: TRBV7-3; d_gene: .; abundance: .; CDR3aa: CASSLMPAGYEQYF; CDR3nt: TGTGCCAGCAGCTTAATGCCTGCGGGCTACGAGCAGTACTTC
j_gene: TRBJ1-2; v_gene: TRBV7-9; d_gene: .; abundance: .; CDR3aa: CASSLQGFNYGYTF; CDR3nt: TGTGCCAGCAGCTTACAGGGATTTAACTATGGCTACACCTTC
j_gene: TRBJ2-5; v_gene: TRBV20-1; d_gene: .; abundance: .; CDR3aa: CSARVGDVLETQYF; CDR3nt: TGCAGTGCTCGTGTGGGAGATGTCTTAGAGACCCAGTACTTC
j_gene: TRBJ1-4; v_gene: TRBV4-3; d_gene: TRBD1; abundance: .; CDR3aa: CASSQDPRGGAGEKLFF; CDR3nt: TGCGCCAGCAGCCAAGACCCCAGAGGGGGCGCTGGGGAAAAACTGTTTTTT
j_gene: TRBJ2-4; v_gene: TRBV2; d_gene: TRBD1; abundance: once; CDR3aa: CASSGFGTGLAKNIQYF; CDR3nt: TGTGCCAGCAGTGGTTTCGGGACAGGCTTAGCCAAAAACATTCAGTACTTC
j_gene: TRBJ1-1; v_gene: TRBV6-5; d_gene: .; abundance: .; CDR3aa: CASSHTSWNTEAFF; CDR3nt: TGTGCCAGCAGTCACACAAGCTGGAACACTGAAGCTTTCTTT
j_gene: TRBJ2-1; v_gene: TRBV2; d_gene: .; abundance: .; CDR3aa: CASSEGLPEQFF; CDR3nt: TGTGCCAGCAGTGAAGGACTGCCTGAGCAGTTCTTC
j_gene: TRBJ2-1; v_gene: TRBV2; d_gene: .; abundance: .; CDR3aa: CASKVSPNEQFF; CDR3nt: TGTGCCAGCAAGGTCTCACCTAATGAGCAGTTCTTC
j_gene: TRBJ2-7; v_gene: TRBV7-8; d_gene: .; abundance: few; CDR3aa: CASSLGGTNYEQYF; CDR3nt: TGTGCCAGCAGCTTAGGAGGGACGAACTACGAGCAGTACTTC
j_gene: TRBJ2-7; v_gene: TRBV5-1; d_gene: TRBD2; abundance: .; CDR3aa: CASSSGLAGVHSITYEQYF; CDR3nt: TGCGCCAGCAGCTCCGGACTAGCGGGGGTCCATTCGATAACCTACGAGCAGTACTTC
j_gene: TRBJ2-3; v_gene: TRBV9; d_gene: .; abundance: .; CDR3aa: CASSSRDSKADTQYF; CDR3nt: TGTGCCAGCAGCTCCCGGGATAGCAAGGCAGATACGCAGTATTTT
j_gene: TRBJ2-1; v_gene: TRBV6-5; d_gene: .; abundance: .; CDR3aa: CASSYMAGDNEQFF; CDR3nt: TGTGCCAGCAGTTACATGGCAGGAGACAATGAGCAGTTCTTC
j_gene: TRBJ2-5; v_gene: TRBV7-9; d_gene: .; abundance: .; CDR3aa: CASSRTPETQYF; CDR3nt: TGTGCCAGCAGTCGTACTCCCGAGACCCAGTACTTC
j_gene: TRBJ1-1; v_gene: TRBV7-6; d_gene: TRBD1; abundance: .; CDR3aa: CASSQGTDTEAFF; CDR3nt: TGTGCCAGCAGCCAAGGGACAGACACTGAAGCTTTCTTT
j_gene: TRBJ2-1; v_gene: TRBV2; d_gene: .; abundance: .; CDR3aa: CASSELGGGGGFGYNEQFF; CDR3nt: TGTGCCAGCAGTGAACTTGGAGGGGGAGGCGGGTTCGGGTACAATGAGCAGTTCTTC
j_gene: TRBJ1-1; v_gene: TRBV30; d_gene: .; abundance: .; CDR3aa: CAWSFPGWVTEAFF; CDR3nt: TGTGCCTGGAGTTTTCCAGGTTGGGTGACTGAAGCTTTCTTT
j_gene: TRBJ2-1; v_gene: TRBV7-3; d_gene: TRBD2; abundance: few; CDR3aa: CASSPGTSGPLSYNEQFF; CDR3nt: TGTGCCAGCAGCCCAGGGACTAGCGGTCCCCTATCCTACAATGAGCAGTTCTTC
j_gene: TRBJ2-1; v_gene: TRBV24-1; d_gene: TRBD2; abundance: .; CDR3aa: CATSVIGGGNEQFF; CDR3nt: TGTGCCACCAGTGTTATAGGCGGGGGAAATGAGCAGTTCTTC
j_gene: TRBJ2-5; v_gene: TRBV2; d_gene: .; abundance: once; CDR3aa: CASSGFRQIETQYF; CDR3nt: TGTGCCAGCAGTGGGTTTAGGCAGATAGAGACCCAGTACTTC
j_gene: TRBJ1-2; v_gene: TRBV5-1; d_gene: .; abundance: .; CDR3aa: CASSSGRGSGYTF; CDR3nt: TGTGCCAGCAGCTCGGGAAGGGGTTCAGGCTACACCTTC
j_gene: TRBJ1-1; v_gene: TRBV27; d_gene: .; abundance: .; CDR3aa: CASSSPPAEAFF; CDR3nt: TGTGCCAGCAGTTCCCCCCCCGCTGAAGCTTTCTTT
j_gene: TRBJ2-1; v_gene: TRBV2; d_gene: TRBD2; abundance: .; CDR3aa: CASTLSGGHNEQFF; CDR3nt: TGTGCCAGCACCCTTAGCGGGGGCCACAATGAGCAGTTCTTC
j_gene: TRBJ2-1; v_gene: TRBV9; d_gene: .; abundance: .; CDR3aa: CASSVSGGLPYNEQFF; CDR3nt: TGTGCCAGCAGCGTTTCGGGGGGCCTACCCTACAATGAGCAGTTCTTC
j_gene: TRBJ2-5; v_gene: TRBV7-8; d_gene: TRBD2; abundance: medium-sized; CDR3aa: CASSSQRGGRETQYF; CDR3nt: TGTGCCAGCAGCTCACAGCGGGGGGGCCGAGAGACCCAGTACTTC
j_gene: TRBJ1-6; v_gene: TRBV27; d_gene: .; abundance: once; CDR3aa: CASSFRGASGSPLHF; CDR3nt: TGTGCCAGCAGTTTCCGGGGGGCCAGTGGTTCACCCCTCCACTTT
j_gene: TRBJ1-1; v_gene: TRBV7-2; d_gene: .; abundance: .; CDR3aa: CASSLVFRQMNTEAFF; CDR3nt: TGTGCCAGCAGCTTAGTTTTCCGACAGATGAACACTGAAGCTTTCTTT